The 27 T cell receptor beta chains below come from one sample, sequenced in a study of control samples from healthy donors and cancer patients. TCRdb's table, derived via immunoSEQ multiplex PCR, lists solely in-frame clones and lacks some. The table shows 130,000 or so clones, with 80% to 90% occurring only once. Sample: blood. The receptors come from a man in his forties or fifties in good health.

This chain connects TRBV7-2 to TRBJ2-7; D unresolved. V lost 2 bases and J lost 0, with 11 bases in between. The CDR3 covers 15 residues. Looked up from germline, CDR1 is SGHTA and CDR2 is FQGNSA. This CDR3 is CASSLQLLPSYEQYF. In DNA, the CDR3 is TGTGCCAGCAGCTTACAGCTGCTGCCCTCCTACGAGCAGTACTTC. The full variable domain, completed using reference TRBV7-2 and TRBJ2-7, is GAGVSQSPSNKVTEKGKDVELRCDPISGHTALYWYRQSLGQGLEFLIYFQGNSAPDKSGLPSDRFSAERTGGSVSTLTIQRTQQEDSAVYLCASSLQLLPSYEQYFGPGTRLTVT.

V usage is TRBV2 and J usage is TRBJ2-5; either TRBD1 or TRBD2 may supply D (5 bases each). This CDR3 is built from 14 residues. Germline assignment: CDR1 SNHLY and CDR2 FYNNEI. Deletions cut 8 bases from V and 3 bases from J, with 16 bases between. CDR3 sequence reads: CASQIGTKKETQYF. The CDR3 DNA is TGTGCCAGCCAGATAGGGACCAAGAAAGAGACCCAGTACTTC.

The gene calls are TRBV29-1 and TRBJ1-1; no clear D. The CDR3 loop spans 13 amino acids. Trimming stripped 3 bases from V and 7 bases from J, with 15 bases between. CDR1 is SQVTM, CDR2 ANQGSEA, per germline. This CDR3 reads CSVEAGQLIEAFF. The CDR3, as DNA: TGCAGCGTTGAGGCCGGGCAACTCATTGAAGCTTTCTTT.

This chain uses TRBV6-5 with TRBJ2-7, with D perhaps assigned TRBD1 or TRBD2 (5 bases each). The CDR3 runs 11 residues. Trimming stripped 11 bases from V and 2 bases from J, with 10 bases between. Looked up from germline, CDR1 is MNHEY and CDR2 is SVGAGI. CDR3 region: CAAKGPYEQYF. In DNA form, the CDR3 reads TGTGCCGCCAAGGGACCCTACGAGCAGTACTTC.

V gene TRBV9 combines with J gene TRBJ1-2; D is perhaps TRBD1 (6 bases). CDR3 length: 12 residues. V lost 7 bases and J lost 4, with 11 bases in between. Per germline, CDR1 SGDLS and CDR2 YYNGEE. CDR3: CASRGQFYGYTF. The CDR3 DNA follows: TGTGCCAGCCGAGGACAGTTCTATGGCTACACCTTC.

Here the CDR3 reads CAGRPGESSGNTIYF. For the CDR3, the DNA is TGTGCCGGTCGTCCAGGGGAAAGCTCTGGAAACACCATATATTTT. This chain uses TRBV14 with TRBJ1-3; possible D gene TRBD1, 6 bases. CDR3 size: 15 residues. Germline V gene lookup returns CDR1 SGHDN and CDR2 FVKESK. The ends were cut back, 11 bases at V and 0 bases at J, with 17 bases in the middle.

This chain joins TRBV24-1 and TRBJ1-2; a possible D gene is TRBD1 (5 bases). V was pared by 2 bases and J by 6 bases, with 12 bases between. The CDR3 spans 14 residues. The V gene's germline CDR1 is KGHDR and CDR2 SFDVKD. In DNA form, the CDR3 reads TGTGCCACCAGTGATTCTTGGGGGGTGGATGGCTACACCTTC. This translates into CATSDSWGVDGYTF.

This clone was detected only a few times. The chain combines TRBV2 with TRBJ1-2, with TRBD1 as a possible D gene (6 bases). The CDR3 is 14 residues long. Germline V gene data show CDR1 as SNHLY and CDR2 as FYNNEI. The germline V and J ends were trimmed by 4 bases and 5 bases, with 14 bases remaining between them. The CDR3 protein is CASSVRGPPYGYTF. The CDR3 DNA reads TGTGCCAGCAGTGTCAGGGGACCCCCTTATGGCTACACCTTC.

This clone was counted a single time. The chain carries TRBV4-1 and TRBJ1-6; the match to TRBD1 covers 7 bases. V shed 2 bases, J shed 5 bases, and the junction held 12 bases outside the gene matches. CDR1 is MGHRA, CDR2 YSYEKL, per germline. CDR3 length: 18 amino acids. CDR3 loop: CASSQKLITGADNSPLHF. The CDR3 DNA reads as TGCGCCAGCAGCCAAAAGTTGATCACAGGGGCTGATAATTCACCCCTCCACTTT.

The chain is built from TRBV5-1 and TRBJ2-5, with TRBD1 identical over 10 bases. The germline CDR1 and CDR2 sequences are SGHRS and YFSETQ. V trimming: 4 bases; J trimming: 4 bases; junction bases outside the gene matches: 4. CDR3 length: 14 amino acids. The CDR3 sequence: CASSPGQGRETQYF. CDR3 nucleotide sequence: TGCGCCAGCAGCCCGGGACAGGGGAGAGAGACCCAGTACTTC. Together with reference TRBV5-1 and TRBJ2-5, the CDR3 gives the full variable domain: KAGVTQTPRYLIKTRGQQVTLSCSPISGHRSVSWYQQTPGQGLQFLFEYFSETQRNKGNFPGRFSGRQFSNSRSEMNVSTLELGDSALYLCASSPGQGRETQYFGPGTRLLVL.

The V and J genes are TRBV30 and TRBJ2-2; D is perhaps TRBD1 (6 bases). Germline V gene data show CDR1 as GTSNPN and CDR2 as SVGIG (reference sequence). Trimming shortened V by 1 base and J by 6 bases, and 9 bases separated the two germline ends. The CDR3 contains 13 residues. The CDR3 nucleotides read TGTGCCTGGAGTGACACAGGGTCCGGGGAGCTGTTTTTT. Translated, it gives CAWSDTGSGELFF.

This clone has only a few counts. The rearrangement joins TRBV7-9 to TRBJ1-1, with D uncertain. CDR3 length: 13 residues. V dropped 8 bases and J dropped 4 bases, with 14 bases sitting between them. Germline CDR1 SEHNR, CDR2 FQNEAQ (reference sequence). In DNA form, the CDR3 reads TGTGCCAGCGGGTCTAGGCCAGGCACTGAAGCTTTCTTT. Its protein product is CASGSRPGTEAFF. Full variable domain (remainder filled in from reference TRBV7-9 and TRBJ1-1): DTGVSQNPRHKITKRGQNVTFRCDPISEHNRLYWYRQTLGQGPEFLTYFQNEAQLEKSRLLSDRFSAERPKGSFSTLEIQRTEQGDSAMYLCASGSRPGTEAFFGQGTRLTVV.

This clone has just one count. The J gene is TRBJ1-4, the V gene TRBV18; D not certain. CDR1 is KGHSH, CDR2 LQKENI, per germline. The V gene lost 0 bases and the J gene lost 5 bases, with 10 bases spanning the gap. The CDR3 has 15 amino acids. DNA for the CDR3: TGTGCCAGCTCACCACCGGGCAGCCAAAATGAAAAACTGTTTTTT. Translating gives CASSPPGSQNEKLFF. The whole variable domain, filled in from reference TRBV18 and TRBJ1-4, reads NAGVMQNPRHLVRRRGQEARLRCSPMKGHSHVYWYRQLPEEGLKFMVYLQKENIIDESGMPKERFSAEFPKEGPSILRIQQVVRGDSAAYFCASSPPGSQNEKLFFGSGTQLSVL.

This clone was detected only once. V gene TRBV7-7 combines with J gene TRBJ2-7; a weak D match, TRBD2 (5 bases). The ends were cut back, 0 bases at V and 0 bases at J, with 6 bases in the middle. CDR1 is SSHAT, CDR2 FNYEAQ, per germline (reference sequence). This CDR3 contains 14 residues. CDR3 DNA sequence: TGTGCCAGCAGCTTAGCGGGGAGCTCCTACGAGCAGTACTTC. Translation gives CASSLAGSSYEQYF.

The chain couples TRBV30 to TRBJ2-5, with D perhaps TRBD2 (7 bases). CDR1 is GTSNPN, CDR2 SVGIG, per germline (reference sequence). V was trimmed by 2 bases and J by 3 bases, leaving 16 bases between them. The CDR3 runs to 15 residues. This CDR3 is CAWSIRGGDKETQYF. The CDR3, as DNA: TGTGCCTGGAGTATAAGGGGGGGCGACAAAGAGACCCAGTACTTC. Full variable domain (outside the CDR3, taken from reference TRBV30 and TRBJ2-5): SQTIHQWPATLVQPVGSPLSLECTVEGTSNPNLYWYRQAAGRGLQLLFYSVGIGQISSEVPQNLSASRPQDRQFILSSKKLLLSDSGFYLCAWSIRGGDKETQYFGPGTRLLVL.

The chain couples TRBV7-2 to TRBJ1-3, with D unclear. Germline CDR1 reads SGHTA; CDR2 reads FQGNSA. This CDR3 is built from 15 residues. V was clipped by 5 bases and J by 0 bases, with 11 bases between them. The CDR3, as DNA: TGTGCCAGCAGCCAGACCGGGGACTCTGGAAACACCATATATTTT. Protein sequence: CASSQTGDSGNTIYF. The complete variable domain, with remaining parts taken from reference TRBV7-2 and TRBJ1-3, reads GAGVSQSPSNKVTEKGKDVELRCDPISGHTALYWYRQSLGQGLEFLIYFQGNSAPDKSGLPSDRFSAERTGGSVSTLTIQRTQQEDSAVYLCASSQTGDSGNTIYFGEGSWLTVV.

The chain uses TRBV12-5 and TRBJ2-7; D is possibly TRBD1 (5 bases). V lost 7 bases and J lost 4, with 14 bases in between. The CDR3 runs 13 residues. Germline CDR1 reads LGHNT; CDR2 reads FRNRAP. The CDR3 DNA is TGTGCTAGTGCCACGGACATCCTATACGAGCAGTACTTC. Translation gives CASATDILYEQYF. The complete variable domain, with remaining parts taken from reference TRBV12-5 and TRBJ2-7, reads DARVTQTPRHKVTEMGQEVTMRCQPILGHNTVFWYRQTMMQGLELLAYFRNRAPLDDSGMPKDRFSAEMPDATLATLKIQPSEPRDSAVYFCASATDILYEQYFGPGTRLTVT.

The CDR3, as DNA: TGTGCCAGCAGCTTAGACAGCAGGAACACCGGGGAGCTGTTTTTT. It translates to CASSLDSRNTGELFF. The J gene is TRBJ2-2, the V gene TRBV7-2; D ambiguous. The germline gives CDR1 SGHTA, CDR2 FQGNSA. CDR3 length equals 15 residues. V shed 1 base and J shed 1 base, with 7 bases lying between them. The whole variable domain, filled in from reference TRBV7-2 and TRBJ2-2, reads GAGVSQSPSNKVTEKGKDVELRCDPISGHTALYWYRQSLGQGLEFLIYFQGNSAPDKSGLPSDRFSAERTGGSVSTLTIQRTQQEDSAVYLCASSLDSRNTGELFFGEGSRLTVL.

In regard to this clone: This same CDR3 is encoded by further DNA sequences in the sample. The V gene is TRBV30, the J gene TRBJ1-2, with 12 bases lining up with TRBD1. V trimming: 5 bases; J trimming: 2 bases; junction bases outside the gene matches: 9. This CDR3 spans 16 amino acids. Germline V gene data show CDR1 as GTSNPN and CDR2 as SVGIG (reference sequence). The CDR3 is CAWRGGQGAANYGYTF. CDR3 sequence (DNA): TGTGCCTGGCGGGGGGGACAGGGGGCGGCAAACTATGGCTACACCTTC.

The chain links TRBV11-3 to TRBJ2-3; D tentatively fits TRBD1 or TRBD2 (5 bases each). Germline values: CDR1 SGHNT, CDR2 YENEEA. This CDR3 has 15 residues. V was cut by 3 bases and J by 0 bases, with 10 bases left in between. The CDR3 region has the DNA TGTGCCAGCAGCTTCGGGGACCCGAGCACAGATACGCAGTATTTT. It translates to CASSFGDPSTDTQYF.

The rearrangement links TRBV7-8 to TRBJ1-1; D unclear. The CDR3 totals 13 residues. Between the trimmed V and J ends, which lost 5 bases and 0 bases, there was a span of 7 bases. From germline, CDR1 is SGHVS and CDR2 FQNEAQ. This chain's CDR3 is CASSTQLNTEAFF. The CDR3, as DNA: TGTGCCAGCAGCACGCAGTTGAACACTGAAGCTTTCTTT.

CDR3 region: CASSPRTGVDEQYF. DNA of the CDR3: TGTGCCAGTAGTCCTCGGACAGGGGTCGACGAGCAGTACTTC. This rearrangement joins TRBV19 to TRBJ2-7; 9 positions match TRBD1. Germline values: CDR1 LNHDA, CDR2 SQIVND (reference sequence). This CDR3 region has 14 residues. The V and J ends lost 5 bases and 5 bases, in that order; junction bases with no gene match: 7.

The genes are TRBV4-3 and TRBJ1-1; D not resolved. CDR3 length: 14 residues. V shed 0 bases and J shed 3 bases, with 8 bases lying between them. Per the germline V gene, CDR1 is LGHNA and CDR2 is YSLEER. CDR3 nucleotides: TGCGCCAGCAGCCAAGACGGTAGGCACACTGAAGCTTTCTTT. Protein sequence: CASSQDGRHTEAFF.

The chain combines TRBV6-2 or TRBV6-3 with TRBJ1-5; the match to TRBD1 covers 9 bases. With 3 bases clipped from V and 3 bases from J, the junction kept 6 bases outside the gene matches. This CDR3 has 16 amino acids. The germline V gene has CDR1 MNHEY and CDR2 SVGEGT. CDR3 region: CASSYYRDRDNQPQHF. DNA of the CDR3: TGTGCCAGCAGTTATTACCGGGACAGGGACAATCAGCCCCAGCATTTT.

The CDR3 is CASSQRASGGEPSADTQYF. In DNA form, the CDR3 reads TGTGCCAGCAGTCAACGGGCTAGCGGGGGTGAACCCTCAGCGGATACGCAGTATTTT. This sequence joins TRBV6-2 or TRBV6-3 and TRBJ2-3; 10 positions match TRBD2. Germline V gives CDR1 MNHEY, CDR2 SVGEGT. Unmatched junction bases numbered 20, after V lost 5 bases and J lost 6 bases. There are 19 residues in the CDR3.

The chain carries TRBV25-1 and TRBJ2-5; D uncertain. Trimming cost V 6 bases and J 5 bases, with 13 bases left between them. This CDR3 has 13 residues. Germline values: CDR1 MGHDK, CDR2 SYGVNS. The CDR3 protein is CASRRWDSETQYF. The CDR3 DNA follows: TGTGCCAGCAGGAGGTGGGATTCCGAGACCCAGTACTTC.

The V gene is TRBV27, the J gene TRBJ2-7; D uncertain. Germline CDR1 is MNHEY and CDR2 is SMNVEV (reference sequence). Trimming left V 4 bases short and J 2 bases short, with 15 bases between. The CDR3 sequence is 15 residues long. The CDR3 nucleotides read TGTGCCAGCAGTTCTCCTCTTAAGGGCACCTACGAGCAGTACTTC. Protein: CASSSPLKGTYEQYF.